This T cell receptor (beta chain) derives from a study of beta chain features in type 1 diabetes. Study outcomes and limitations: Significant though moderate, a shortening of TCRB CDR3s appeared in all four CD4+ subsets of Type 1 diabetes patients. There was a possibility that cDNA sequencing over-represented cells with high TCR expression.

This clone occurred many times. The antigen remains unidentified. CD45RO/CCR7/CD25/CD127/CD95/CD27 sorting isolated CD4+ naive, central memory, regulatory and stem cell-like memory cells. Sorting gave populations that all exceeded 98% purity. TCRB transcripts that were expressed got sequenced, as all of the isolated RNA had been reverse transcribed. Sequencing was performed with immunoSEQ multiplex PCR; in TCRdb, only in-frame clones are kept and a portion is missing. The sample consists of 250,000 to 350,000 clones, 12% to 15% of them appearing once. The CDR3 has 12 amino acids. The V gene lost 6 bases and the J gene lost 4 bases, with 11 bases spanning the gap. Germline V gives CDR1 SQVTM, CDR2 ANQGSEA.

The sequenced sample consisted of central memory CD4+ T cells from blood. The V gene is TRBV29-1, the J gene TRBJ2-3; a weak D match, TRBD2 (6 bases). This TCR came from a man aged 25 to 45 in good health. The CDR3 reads CSVAEGPDTQYF. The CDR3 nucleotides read TGCAGCGTAGCGGAGGGCCCAGATACGCAGTATTTT.